The clone carrying this TCR beta chain has a handful of counts. Negative isolation was used for CD8+ and CD4+ T cells, and FACS enrichment was applied to TEMRA cells. The data derive from a study of CD8 T cells in Susac syndrome. Reverse transcription of roughly 0.45 to 1 ug RNA was carried out with random hexamers. An immunoSEQ multiplex PCR amplified TCR beta CDR3 over 54 Vbeta and 13 Jbeta. From the immunoSEQ multiplex PCR reads, TCRdb called clonotypes with MiXCR, one entry per CDR3 protein. The table shows around 230,000 distinct CDR3 sequences, with about 96% occurring only once. Looked up from germline, CDR1 is DFQATT and CDR2 is SNEGSKA (reference sequence). Trimming left V 7 bases short and J 3 bases short, with 13 bases between. The length of the CDR3 is 12 residues.

Sequenced input: CD4+ T cells from PBMCs. This sequence was found in a human donor with Susac syndrome. The chain couples TRBV20-1 to TRBJ2-7; D call uncertain. CDR3 sequence (DNA): TGCAGTGTCACGCCGAACAACTACGAGCAGTACTTC. Its protein is CSVTPNNYEQYF.